The entry that follows covers one T cell receptor beta chain sequence. Its antigen is not known. Extracted from the samples, RNA was reverse transcribed into cDNA to serve as the sequencing template. Sequencing used immunoSEQ multiplex PCR; TCRdb keeps in-frame clones, though not all of them. Of 120,000 or so clones listed, approximately 57% are singletons. The data originate from a study of CD8+ T cells in alopecia areata. Germline V gives CDR1 LNHDA, CDR2 SQIVND (reference sequence). CDR3 length: 12 amino acids. V lost 7 bases to trimming and J lost 3 bases, with 9 bases between them. Study-wide points: Tofacitinib did not eliminate many expanded lesional clones from scalp or blood.

Treatment indicated: oral pan-JAK inhibitor, 5-10 mg twice daily. The sequencing used CD4+ T cells sorted from blood, collected at week 4, from a patient treated with tofacitinib. The rearrangement uses TRBV19 and TRBJ1-2, with D maybe TRBD1 (6 bases). The receptor's source is a human donor with alopecia areata. The CDR3 region is CASTGGDYGYTF. DNA for the CDR3: TGTGCCAGTACCGGGGGCGACTATGGCTACACCTTC.